The 21 T cell receptor beta chains reported below all come from one sample, sequenced in a study of regulatory T cells in long-lasting Graves disease. Libraries of TCR beta came from iRepertoire HTBI primers plus Arm-PCR of CDR3 regions. In TCRdb, the multiplex PCR reads were re-called with MiXCR into one record per CDR3 protein. This sample carries about 300,000 distinct CDR3 sequences, 20% to 25% of them seen once, and the ten largest clones take roughly 56%. Time point indicated: persistent/refractory GD, antithyroid drugs over 5 years with positive TRAb. The TCR library was prepared using RNA isolated from PBMCs. The sequencing used peripheral blood mononuclear cells (PBMCs), collected when the disease was refractory, from a patient treated with antithyroid drugs. The source of these receptors is a female donor with Graves disease.

The rearrangement uses TRBV7-9 and TRBJ1-2; 8 bases match TRBD1. V dropped 2 bases and J dropped 6; count of bases not matched to a gene: 8. From germline, CDR1 is SEHNR and CDR2 FQNEAQ (reference sequence). This CDR3 has 15 residues. This chain's CDR3 is CASSLSGQDKNGYTF. In nucleotides, the CDR3 is TGTGCCAGCAGCTTATCGGGACAGGATAAGAATGGCTACACCTTC. Combining the CDR3 with reference TRBV7-9 and TRBJ1-2 gives the whole variable domain DTGVSQNPRHKITKRGQNVTFRCDPISEHNRLYWYRQTLGQGPEFLTYFQNEAQLEKSRLLSDRFSAERPKGSFSTLEIQRTEQGDSAMYLCASSLSGQDKNGYTFGSGTRLTVV.

Note on this clonotype: The junction shows a germline mismatch at one end, possibly a read error. This chain uses TRBV9 with TRBJ2-7; D gene unclear. This CDR3 has 13 residues. Germline lookup yields CDR1 SGDLS and CDR2 YYNGEE. CDR3 sequence reads: CASSLATGWEQYF. The CDR3 DNA reads TGCGCCAGCAGCTTGGCGACCGGTTGGGAGCAGTACTTC.

This clonotype was recorded at least ten times. This chain joins TRBV2 and TRBJ2-7; no clear D. The CDR3 spans 14 residues. Germline CDR1 SNHLY, CDR2 FYNNEI. V was shortened by 8 bases and J by 4 bases, with 18 bases between the two germline ends. In nucleotides, the CDR3 is TGTGCCAGCTCGGGCGGAGCCGCCTTGTACGAGCAGTACTTC. Translation gives CASSGGAALYEQYF.

The CDR3 DNA reads TGTGCCAGCAGCTTAGGTATCCTTGGGAGTTCCGACAATTCACCCCTCCACTTT. Translated, it gives CASSLGILGSSDNSPLHF. The genes are TRBV7-9 and TRBJ1-6; unclear D gene. V lost 1 base, J lost 7 bases, and 20 bases lay in between. Germline CDR1 and CDR2: SEHNR and FQNEAQ (reference sequence). The CDR3 length is 18 residues.

At least ten counts were recorded for this clonotype. The CDR3: CASSEMRGPQPQHF. The CDR3 nucleotides are TGTGCCAGCAGTGAAATGAGGGGGCCTCAGCCCCAGCATTTT. V usage is TRBV6-2 or TRBV6-3 and J usage is TRBJ1-5; the match to TRBD1 covers 7 bases. The CDR3 has 14 amino acids. The V gene's germline CDR1 is MNHEY and CDR2 SVGEGT. The J segment lost 6 bases and the V segment lost 5 bases, leaving 7 bases of the junction unmatched.

The V gene is TRBV4-3, the J gene TRBJ1-6, with D possibly TRBD1 on 5 matching bases. V gave up 1 base and J gave up 9 bases, with 16 bases separating them. CDR1 and CDR2 from the germline V gene are LGHNA and YSLEER. The CDR3 totals 16 residues. In DNA, the CDR3 is TGCGCCAGCAGCCAAGGGATTGACAGTCTAATTTCACCCCTCCACTTT. Protein: CASSQGIDSLISPLHF.

The V call is TRBV4-1, the J call TRBJ2-5; unclear D gene. The V and J ends lost 3 bases and 2 bases respectively, with 10 bases between them. Germline-derived CDR1 and CDR2 are MGHRA and YSYEKL. The CDR3 runs 14 residues. The chain's CDR3 is CASSHPRLQETQYF. CDR3 DNA sequence: TGCGCCAGCAGCCACCCTCGATTACAAGAGACCCAGTACTTC.

This clonotype was observed at least ten times. The chain carries TRBV20-1 and TRBJ2-5; D possibly corresponds to TRBD2 (6 bases). The CDR3 is 13 residues long. Deletions cut 3 bases from V and 0 bases from J, with 8 bases between. Germline values: CDR1 DFQATT, CDR2 SNEGSKA (reference sequence). The CDR3 DNA follows: TGCAGTGCTAGTGCGGGACACCAAGAGACCCAGTACTTC. It codes for CSASAGHQETQYF.

This clonotype was counted ten times or more. V is TRBV20-1 and J is TRBJ2-4; 11 positions agree with TRBD2. The germline gives CDR1 DFQATT, CDR2 SNEGSKA (reference sequence). The J segment lost 7 bases and the V segment lost 3 bases, leaving 8 bases of the junction unmatched. This CDR3 spans 15 amino acids. DNA for the CDR3: TGCAGTGCTAGTCGGATAGCGGGAGGGTCGAACATTCAGTACTTC. The encoded protein is CSASRIAGGSNIQYF.

Only one count was recorded for this clonotype. A much larger clonotype is one base distant, so this may be a read error. The rearrangement links TRBV6-2 or TRBV6-3 to TRBJ2-2; D call uncertain. Germline V gene sequence: CDR1 MNHEY, CDR2 SVGEGT. The CDR3 has 13 residues. The CDR3 DNA reads as TGTGCCGGCAGTTCGGTACGCACCGGGGAGCTGTTTTTT. The encoded protein is CAGSSVRTGELFF.

This chain links TRBV7-6 with TRBJ2-5; D assignment may be TRBD1 or TRBD2 (7 bases each). Trimming left V 4 bases short and J 1 base short, with 16 bases between. CDR3 size: 16 residues. Per germline, CDR1 SGHVS and CDR2 FNYEAQ. The CDR3 reads CASSWAGGDLQETQYF. As DNA, the CDR3 is TGTGCCAGCAGCTGGGCAGGGGGGGATCTCCAAGAGACCCAGTACTTC.

This chain uses TRBV28 with TRBJ1-3; no clear D. This CDR3 spans 11 amino acids. Germline CDR1 MDHEN, CDR2 SYDVKM. V dropped 7 bases and J dropped 5 bases, with 6 bases sitting between them. Here the CDR3 DNA reads TGTGCCAGCACCTCAAGAAACACCATATATTTT. Protein sequence: CASTSRNTIYF.

The chain links TRBV5-1 to TRBJ2-5; D possibly corresponds to TRBD1 (5 bases). V was trimmed by 4 bases and J by 4 bases, leaving 11 bases between them. The germline CDR1 and CDR2 sequences are SGHRS and YFSETQ. The CDR3 runs 13 residues. For the CDR3, the DNA is TGCGCCAGCAGCAGGGGTTCTGGAGAGACCCAGTACTTC. Protein sequence: CASSRGSGETQYF.

The sample holds many counts of this clonotype. The chain employs TRBV29-1 and TRBJ2-5; 7 bases align to TRBD2. The V gene's germline CDR1 is SQVTM and CDR2 ANQGSEA. The CDR3 contains 13 residues. V trimming: 4 bases; J trimming: 5 bases; junction bases outside the gene matches: 7. The CDR3 spells CSVGRGEVETQYF. DNA for the CDR3: TGCAGCGTTGGACGGGGGGAGGTGGAGACCCAGTACTTC.

The genes are TRBV7-9 and TRBJ2-1; D is uncertain. Germline lookup yields CDR1 SEHNR and CDR2 FQNEAQ (reference sequence). The CDR3 is made up of 12 amino acids. The germline V and J ends were trimmed by 5 bases and 6 bases, with 8 bases remaining between them. The CDR3 here is CASSLGFNEQFF. CDR3 nucleotide sequence: TGTGCCAGCAGCCTAGGGTTCAATGAGCAGTTCTTC.

The rearrangement links TRBV10-3 to TRBJ2-1; 9 bases agree with TRBD2. The CDR3 has 14 residues. Trimming at V came to 6 bases and at J to 6 bases, leaving 6 bases not matched to a gene. The germline V gene has CDR1 ENHRY and CDR2 SYGVKD. The CDR3 reads CAIRSSGKVNEQFF. In nucleotides, the CDR3 is TGTGCCATCAGATCTAGCGGGAAGGTCAATGAGCAGTTCTTC.

This clonotype was recorded at least ten times. The CDR3 bases are TGCAGCGTTGATACAGGGACCTATGGCTACACCTTC. It encodes CSVDTGTYGYTF. The chain uses TRBV29-1 and TRBJ1-2, with D tentatively TRBD1 (6 bases). The V gene lost 3 bases and the J gene lost 4 bases, with 9 bases spanning the gap. CDR3 length: 12 amino acids. Looked up from germline, CDR1 is SQVTM and CDR2 is ANQGSEA.

There are many counts of this clonotype. The chain couples TRBV28 to TRBJ2-1, with 11 bases identical to TRBD2. V gave up 8 bases and J gave up 7 bases; unmatched junction bases: 16. This CDR3 is built from 17 residues. Germline V gene lookup returns CDR1 MDHEN and CDR2 SYDVKM. CDR3 region: CASLPGTSGGLRNEQFF. Written as DNA, the CDR3 is TGTGCCAGCCTACCCGGGACTAGCGGAGGTTTGAGGAATGAGCAGTTCTTC. The variable domain in full, with the rest retrieved from reference TRBV28 and TRBJ2-1, is DVKVTQSSRYLVKRTGEKVFLECVQDMDHENMFWYRQDPGLGLRLIYFSYDVKMKEKGDIPEGYSVSREKKERFSLILESASTNQTSMYLCASLPGTSGGLRNEQFFGPGTRLTVL.

A few counts support this clonotype. The V gene is TRBV20-1, the J gene TRBJ1-5; 8 bases fit TRBD1. CDR1 is DFQATT, CDR2 SNEGSKA, per germline (reference sequence). This CDR3 region has 10 residues. CDR3 region: CSTGGQPQHF. CDR3 nucleotide sequence: TGCAGCACAGGGGGTCAGCCCCAGCATTTT.

There are many counts of this clonotype. The CDR3 nucleotides are TGTGCCAGCAGTTCCCGACTAGCGGTCCAAGAGACCCAGTACTTC. Translating gives CASSSRLAVQETQYF. The chain couples TRBV28 to TRBJ2-5, with 9 bases aligning to TRBD2. Germline V gene lookup returns CDR1 MDHEN and CDR2 SYDVKM. The CDR3 totals 15 residues. V trimming: 4 bases; J trimming: 1 base; junction bases outside the gene matches: 4.

This clonotype was detected ten times or more. V is TRBV12-3 or TRBV12-4 and J is TRBJ2-4; a weak D match, TRBD2 (7 bases). CDR3 length: 17 residues. The V and J ends lost 3 bases and 6 bases respectively, with 21 bases between them. The CDR3 DNA follows: TGTGCCAGCAGTTTGGTGTGGGGGGGCGCGGTTGTAAACATTCAGTACTTC. Amino acid sequence: CASSLVWGGAVVNIQYF.